Listed below are T cell receptor beta chains from one sample, sequenced in a study of cytomegalovirus exposure and HLA in healthy donors. Assay: immunoSEQ multiplex PCR; the TCRdb copy retains only in-frame clones and omits some. The sample has tens of thousands of clones. Material: PBMCs. The source is a man between 18 and 29 years old in good health and CMV-seropositive. Both conserved end residues are part of each CDR3. The D gene is left open where the match is weak.

>17|TRBD1|TRBJ1-1|TRBV5-1
TGCGCCAGCAGCCCGCCCGGGGGGGGACAGGGGCTCCCTGAAGCTTTCTTT
CASSPPGGGQGLPEAFF
>15|NA|TRBJ1-4|TRBV19
TGTGCCAGTAGTATAGAGGGGGCGCTGAATGAAAAACTGTTTTTT
CASSIEGALNEKLFF
>15|TRBD2|TRBJ2-2|TRBV18
TGTGCCAGCTCATCATGGACTAGCGGCACCGGGGAGCTGTTTTTT
CASSSWTSGTGELFF
>15|TRBD1|TRBJ2-7|TRBV6-1
TGTGCCAGCAGTGAAAAGACAGGGGGTCCCTACGAGCAGTACTTC
CASSEKTGGPYEQYF
>14|TRBD1|TRBJ2-1|TRBV4-2
TGTGCCAGCAGCCAAGGAGACAGGGCCAATGAGCAGTTCTTC
CASSQGDRANEQFF
>15|TRBD1|TRBJ1-3|TRBV5-1
TGCGCCAGCAGCTTCGGGACAGGCTCTGGAAACACCATATATTTT
CASSFGTGSGNTIYF
>16|NA|TRBJ1-3|TRBV4-1
TGCGCCAGCAGCCAAGAATTCACAGGGAAAGGAAACACCATATATTTT
CASSQEFTGKGNTIYF
>15|NA|TRBJ2-3|TRBV6-1
TGTGCCAGCATAATACAGGGAGCTAGCACAGATACGCAGTATTTT
CASIIQGASTDTQYF
>14|NA|TRBJ2-2|TRBV5-1
TGCGCCAGCAGCTTCGATGCGGGCACCGGGGAGCTGTTTTTT
CASSFDAGTGELFF
>15|NA|TRBJ1-3|TRBV13
TGTGCCAGCAGCTTCTCGGGCAGGGCTGAAAACACCATATATTTT
CASSFSGRAENTIYF
>14|NA|TRBJ1-5|TRBV2
TGTGCCAGCAGTGATCAGGGAGGTAATCAGCCCCAGCATTTT
CASSDQGGNQPQHF
>16|TRBD1|TRBJ2-6|TRBV5-4
TGTGCCACCATGACAGGGGCGAACTCTGGGGCCAACGTCCTGACTTTC
CATMTGANSGANVLTF
>14|TRBD2|TRBJ2-1|TRBV10-1
TGCGCCAGTTCCCCTAGCGGGGGGGCCAATGAGCAGTTCTTC
CASSPSGGANEQFF
>19|TRBD1|TRBJ1-1|TRBV5-1
TGCGCCAGCAGAGTCCTTACACAGGGGAACACAAAAGGTGGCACTGAAGCTTTCTTT
CASRVLTQGNTKGGTEAFF
>17|NA|TRBJ1-5|TRBV23-1
TGCGCCAGCAGTCAATCAGATCGCAGGGGAGGCAATCAGCCCCAGCATTTT
CASSQSDRRGGNQPQHF
>13|NA|TRBJ2-2|TRBV18
TGTGCCAGCTCAGGAGGGTACACCGGGGAGCTGTTTTTT
CASSGGYTGELFF
>19|NA|TRBJ1-3|TRBV5-1
TGCGCCAGCAGCTCAAACTCGCCAGGTTGGGGGCGGTCTGGAAACACCATATATTTT
CASSSNSPGWGRSGNTIYF
>15|NA|TRBJ1-5|TRBV6-5
TGTGCCAGCACCACTAGCCGGTCGGACAATCAGCCCCAGCATTTT
CASTTSRSDNQPQHF
>14|TRBD1|TRBJ1-2|TRBV28
TGTGCCAGCCGAGAGAGAGGGGGCGGATATGGCTACACCTTC
CASRERGGGYGYTF
>13|NA|TRBJ2-1|TRBV9
TGTGCCAGCAGCGTAGGGACACACAATGAGCAGTTCTTC
CASSVGTHNEQFF
>13|TRBD1|TRBJ2-7|TRBV29-1
TGCAGCGCGACCACGGACAGGATCTCTAAGGAGTACTTC
CSATTDRISKEYF
>16|NA|TRBJ2-2|TRBV28
TGTGCCAGCAGTTTATTAGGGGGGGGGAACACCGGGGAGCTGTTTTTT
CASSLLGGGNTGELFF